This entry features one TCR beta chain sequence. After removal of 4 bases from V and 5 bases from J, the junction contained 10 bases not matched to a gene. CDR3 length: 15 amino acids. Germline V gene sequence: CDR1 SGHRS, CDR2 YFSETQ. These data come from a study of blood T cell repertoires in COVID-19. Repertoires were generated with immunoSEQ multiplex PCR, while TCRdb's copy carries only in-frame clones and drops some. The data contain 140,000 to 150,000 clones, approximately 82% of them seen just once; the ten biggest clones take up roughly 15%. This sequence joins TRBV5-1 and TRBJ2-5; TRBD1 matches at 8 bases. The sequenced sample consisted of peripheral blood. This TCR derives from a human donor with acute or convalescent COVID-19. The donor label of this sample is uncertain. The CDR3 DNA sequence: TGCGCCAGCAGCACCGCCAGGGGGCAAGGGGAGACCCAGTACTTC. It specifies CASSTARGQGETQYF.